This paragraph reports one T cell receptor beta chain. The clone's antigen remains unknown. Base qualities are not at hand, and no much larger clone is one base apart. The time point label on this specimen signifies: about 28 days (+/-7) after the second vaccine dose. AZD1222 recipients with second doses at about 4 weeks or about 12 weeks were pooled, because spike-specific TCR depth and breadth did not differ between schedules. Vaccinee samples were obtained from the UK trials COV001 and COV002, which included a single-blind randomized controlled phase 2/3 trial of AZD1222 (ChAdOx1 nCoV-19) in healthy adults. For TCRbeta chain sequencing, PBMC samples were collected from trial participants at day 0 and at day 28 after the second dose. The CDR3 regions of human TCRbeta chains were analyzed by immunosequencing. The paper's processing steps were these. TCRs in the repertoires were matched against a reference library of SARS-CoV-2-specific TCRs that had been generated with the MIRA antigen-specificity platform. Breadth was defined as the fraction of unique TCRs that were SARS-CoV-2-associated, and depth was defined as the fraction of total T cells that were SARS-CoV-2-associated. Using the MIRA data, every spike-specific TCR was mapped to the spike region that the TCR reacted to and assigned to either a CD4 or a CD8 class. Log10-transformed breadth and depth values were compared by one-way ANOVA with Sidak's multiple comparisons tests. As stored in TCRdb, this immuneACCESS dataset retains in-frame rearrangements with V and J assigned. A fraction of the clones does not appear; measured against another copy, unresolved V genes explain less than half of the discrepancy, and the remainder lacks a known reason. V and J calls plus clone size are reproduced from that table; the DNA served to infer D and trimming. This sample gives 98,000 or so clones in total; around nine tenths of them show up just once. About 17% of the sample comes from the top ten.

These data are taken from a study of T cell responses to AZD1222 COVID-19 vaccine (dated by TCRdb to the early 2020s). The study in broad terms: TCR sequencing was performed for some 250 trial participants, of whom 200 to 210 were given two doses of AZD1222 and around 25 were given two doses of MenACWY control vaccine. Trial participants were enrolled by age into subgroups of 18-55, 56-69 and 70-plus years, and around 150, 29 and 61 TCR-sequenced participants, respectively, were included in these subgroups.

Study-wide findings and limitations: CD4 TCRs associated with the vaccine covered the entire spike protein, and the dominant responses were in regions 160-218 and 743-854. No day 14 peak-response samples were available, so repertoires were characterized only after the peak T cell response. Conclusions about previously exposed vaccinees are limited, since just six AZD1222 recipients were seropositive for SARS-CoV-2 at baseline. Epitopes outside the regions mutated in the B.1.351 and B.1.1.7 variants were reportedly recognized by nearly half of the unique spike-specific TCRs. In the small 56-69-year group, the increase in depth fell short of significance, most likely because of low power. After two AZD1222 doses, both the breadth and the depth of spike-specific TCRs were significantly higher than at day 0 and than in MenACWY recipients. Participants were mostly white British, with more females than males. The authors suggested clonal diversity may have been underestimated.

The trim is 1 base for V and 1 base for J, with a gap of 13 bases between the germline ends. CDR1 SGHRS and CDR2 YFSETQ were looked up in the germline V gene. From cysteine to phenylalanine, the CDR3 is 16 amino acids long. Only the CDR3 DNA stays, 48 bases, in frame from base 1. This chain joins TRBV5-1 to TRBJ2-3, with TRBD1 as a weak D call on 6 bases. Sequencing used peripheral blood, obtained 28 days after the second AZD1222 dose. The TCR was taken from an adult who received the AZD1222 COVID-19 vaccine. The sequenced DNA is TGCGCCAGCAGCTTGCAGGGGTCGTTAGGCACAGATACGCAGTATTTT. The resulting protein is CASSLQGSLGTDTQYF. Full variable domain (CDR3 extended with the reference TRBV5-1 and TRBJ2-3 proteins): KAGVTQTPRYLIKTRGQQVTLSCSPISGHRSVSWYQQTPGQGLQFLFEYFSETQRNKGNFPGRFSGRQFSNSRSEMNVSTLELGDSALYLCASSLQGSLGTDTQYFGPGTRLTVL.